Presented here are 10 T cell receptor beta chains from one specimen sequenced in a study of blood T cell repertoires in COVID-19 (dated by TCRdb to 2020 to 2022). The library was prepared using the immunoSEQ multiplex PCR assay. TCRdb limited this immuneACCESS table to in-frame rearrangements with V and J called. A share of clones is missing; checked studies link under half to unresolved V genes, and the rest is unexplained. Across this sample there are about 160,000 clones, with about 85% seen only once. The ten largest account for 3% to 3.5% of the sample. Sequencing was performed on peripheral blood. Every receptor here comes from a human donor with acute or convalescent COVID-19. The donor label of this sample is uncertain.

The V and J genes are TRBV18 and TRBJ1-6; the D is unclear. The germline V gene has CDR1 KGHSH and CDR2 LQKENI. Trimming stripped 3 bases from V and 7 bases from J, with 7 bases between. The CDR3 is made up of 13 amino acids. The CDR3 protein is CASSPSPNSPLHF. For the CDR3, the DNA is TGTGCCAGCTCACCGAGTCCCAATTCACCCCTCCACTTT.

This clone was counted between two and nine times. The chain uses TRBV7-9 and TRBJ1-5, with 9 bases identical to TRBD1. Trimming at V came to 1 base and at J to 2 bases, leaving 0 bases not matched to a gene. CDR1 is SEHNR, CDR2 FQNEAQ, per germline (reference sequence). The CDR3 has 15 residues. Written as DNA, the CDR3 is TGTGCCAGCAGCTTAGGGACAGGGGGCAATCAGCCCCAGCATTTT. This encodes CASSLGTGGNQPQHF.

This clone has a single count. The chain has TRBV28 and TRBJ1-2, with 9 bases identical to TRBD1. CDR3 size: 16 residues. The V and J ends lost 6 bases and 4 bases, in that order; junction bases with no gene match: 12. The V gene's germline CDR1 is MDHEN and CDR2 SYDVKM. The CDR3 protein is CASSPFMDRGGYGYTF. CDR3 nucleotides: TGTGCCAGCAGCCCGTTTATGGACAGGGGAGGCTATGGCTACACCTTC.

CDR3 coding DNA: TGTGCCAGCAGCCCTACGGGACAAGGGAACGAGCAGTACTTC. Its translation: CASSPTGQGNEQYF. The V and J genes are TRBV7-3 and TRBJ2-7; possible D gene TRBD1, 6 bases. The germline V gene encodes CDR1 SGHTA and CDR2 FQGTGA. Trimming left V 5 bases short and J 5 bases short, with 16 bases between. This CDR3 comprises 14 residues.

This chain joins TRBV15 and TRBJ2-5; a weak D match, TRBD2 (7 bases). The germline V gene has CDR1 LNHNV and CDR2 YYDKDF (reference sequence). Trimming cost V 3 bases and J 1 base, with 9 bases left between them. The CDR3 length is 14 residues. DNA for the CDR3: TGTGCCACCAGCAGTCGGGGGGCCCAAGAGACCCAGTACTTC. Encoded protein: CATSSRGAQETQYF.

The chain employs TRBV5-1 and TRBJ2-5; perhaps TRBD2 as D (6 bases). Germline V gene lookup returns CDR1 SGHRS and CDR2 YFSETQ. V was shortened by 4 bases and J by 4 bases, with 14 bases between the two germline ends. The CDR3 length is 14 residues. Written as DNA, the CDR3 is TGCGCCAGCAGCCCTATACTAGCAGGAGAGACCCAGTACTTC. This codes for CASSPILAGETQYF. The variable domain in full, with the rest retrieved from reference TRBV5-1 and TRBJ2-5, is KAGVTQTPRYLIKTRGQQVTLSCSPISGHRSVSWYQQTPGQGLQFLFEYFSETQRNKGNFPGRFSGRQFSNSRSEMNVSTLELGDSALYLCASSPILAGETQYFGPGTRLLVL.

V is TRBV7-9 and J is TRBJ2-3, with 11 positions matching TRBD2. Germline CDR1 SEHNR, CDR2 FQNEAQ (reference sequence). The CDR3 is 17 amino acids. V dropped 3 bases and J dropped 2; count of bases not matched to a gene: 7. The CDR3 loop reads CASSFIAGGPITDTQYF. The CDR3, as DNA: TGTGCCAGCAGCTTTATAGCGGGGGGGCCTATCACAGATACGCAGTATTTT.

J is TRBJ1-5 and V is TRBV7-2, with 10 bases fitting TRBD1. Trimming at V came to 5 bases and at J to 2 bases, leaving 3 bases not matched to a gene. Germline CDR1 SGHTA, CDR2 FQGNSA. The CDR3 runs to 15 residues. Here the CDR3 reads CASSRGQGGNQPQHF. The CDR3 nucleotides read TGTGCCAGCAGCCGTGGACAGGGGGGCAATCAGCCCCAGCATTTT.

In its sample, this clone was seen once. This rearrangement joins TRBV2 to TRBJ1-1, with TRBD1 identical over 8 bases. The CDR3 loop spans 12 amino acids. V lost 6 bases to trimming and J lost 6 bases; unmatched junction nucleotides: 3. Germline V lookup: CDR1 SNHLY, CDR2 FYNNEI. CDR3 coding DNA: TGTGCCAGCAGGACAGGGGCCTCTGAAGCTTTCTTT. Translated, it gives CASRTGASEAFF.

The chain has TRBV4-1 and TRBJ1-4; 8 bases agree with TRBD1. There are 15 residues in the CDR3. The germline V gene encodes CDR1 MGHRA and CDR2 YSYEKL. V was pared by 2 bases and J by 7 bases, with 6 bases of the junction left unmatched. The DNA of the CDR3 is TGCGCCAGCAGCCAACCCAGGGGGCAGGTTGAAAAACTGTTTTTT. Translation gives CASSQPRGQVEKLFF.